The clone carrying this TCR beta chain was recorded a few times. What it binds is not known. The study excluded patients with uncontrolled infection, other autoimmune disease, pregnancy or lactation. Predating any ophthalmopathy symptoms, the blood sample was taken at first hyperthyroidism diagnosis. The record originates from a study of T cells in Graves' hyperthyroidism and ophthalmopathy. Points from the study as a whole: Ophthalmopathy, as predicted by the model, came a median around 6 months after the prediction. Clonotypes that were expanded in thyroid above 0.001 mostly appeared in blood too.

CDR1 and CDR2 (germline): SGHTA, FQGNSA. Trimming stripped 5 bases from V and 0 bases from J, with 13 bases between. The CDR3 totals 15 residues. Amplified regions were TCR beta CDR3 sequences from RNA transcripts. HTBI primers drove first-round RT-PCR of the TCR CDR3. TCRdb redid the calling of the multiplex PCR reads with MiXCR, one entry per CDR3 protein. Of about 580,000 distinct CDR3 sequences in the sample, about 14% were seen once. The rearrangement joins TRBV7-2 to TRBJ1-1; D perhaps matches TRBD1 (6 bases). The TCR originated in a woman aged 30 to 39 with Graves' hyperthyroidism that later progressed to Graves' ophthalmopathy. Sequencing was carried out using blood. Here the CDR3 DNA reads TGTGCCAGCAGCCTCGGGACATCTATGAACACTGAAGCTTTCTTT. Translation gives CASSLGTSMNTEAFF. Supplemented by reference TRBV7-2 and TRBJ1-1, the full variable domain reads GAGVSQSPSNKVTEKGKDVELRCDPISGHTALYWYRQSLGQGLEFLIYFQGNSAPDKSGLPSDRFSAERTGGSVSTLTIQRTQQEDSAVYLCASSLGTSMNTEAFFGQGTRLTVV.